This T cell receptor beta chain was captured in a study of cytomegalovirus exposure and HLA in healthy donors. Study results and limitations: The listing of roughly 160 TCR beta chains classed them as cytomegalovirus-associated. In a later analysis, most CMV-associated TCR beta chains appeared HLA-restricted.

Germline CDR1 is SEHNR and CDR2 is FQNEAQ (reference sequence). The junction had 15 bases not matched to a gene; V was cut back by 5 bases and J by 0 bases. This CDR3 is 19 amino acids long. A word on this clone: As yet, its antigen is unknown.

The PCR had 60 Vbeta and 13 Jbeta primers. Profiled with immunoSEQ multiplex PCR; TCRdb holds only in-frame clones, not every one. The table lists about 69,000 clones, roughly two thirds of them singletons, with 12% to 15% in the top ten. The donors comprised healthy bone marrow donors. Source material: PBMCs. The clonotype was recovered from a male donor in good health and CMV-seropositive. The chain carries TRBV7-9 and TRBJ2-2; 7 nucleotides match TRBD2. CDR3 sequence reads: CASSPHGGTSVSNTGELFF. Here the CDR3 DNA reads TGTGCCAGCAGCCCCCACGGGGGTACTAGCGTTTCGAACACCGGGGAGCTGTTTTTT. Looking up the rest from reference TRBV7-9 and TRBJ2-2 gives the full variable domain: DTGVSQNPRHKITKRGQNVTFRCDPISEHNRLYWYRQTLGQGPEFLTYFQNEAQLEKSRLLSDRFSAERPKGSFSTLEIQRTEQGDSAMYLCASSPHGGTSVSNTGELFFGEGSRLTVL.